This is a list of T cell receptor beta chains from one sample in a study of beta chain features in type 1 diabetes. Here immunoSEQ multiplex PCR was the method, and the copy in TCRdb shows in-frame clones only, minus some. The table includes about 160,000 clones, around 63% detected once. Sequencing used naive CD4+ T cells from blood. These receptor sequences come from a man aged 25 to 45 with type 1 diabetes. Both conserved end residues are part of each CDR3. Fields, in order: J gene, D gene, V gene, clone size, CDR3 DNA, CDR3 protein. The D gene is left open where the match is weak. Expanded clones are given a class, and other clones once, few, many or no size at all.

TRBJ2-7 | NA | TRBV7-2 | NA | TGTACCAGCAGCCAGAGCTACGAGCAGTACTTC | CTSSQSYEQYF
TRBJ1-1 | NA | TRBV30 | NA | TGTGCCTGGAGCATCTTAGGGGTGAACACTGAAGCTTTCTTT | CAWSILGVNTEAFF
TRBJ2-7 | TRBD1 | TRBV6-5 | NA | TGTGCCAGCAGCCCGGGACAGACGTCCTACGAGCAGTACTTC | CASSPGQTSYEQYF
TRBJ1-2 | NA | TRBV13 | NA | TGTGCCAGCAGCTTACGGGGTGACCGGAGGGACACCTTC | CASSLRGDRRDTF
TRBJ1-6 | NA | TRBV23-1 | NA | TGCGCCACCAGCCCCCAGGGAAAGGAGGGTTCACCCCTCCACTTT | CATSPQGKEGSPLHF
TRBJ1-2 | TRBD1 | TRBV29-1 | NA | TGCAGCGTTGGTCGGGGACAGAAGGACTATGGCTACACCTTC | CSVGRGQKDYGYTF
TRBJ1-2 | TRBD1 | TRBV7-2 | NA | TGTGCCAGCAGCCCCGTCTCAGGGGGCGAATATGGCTACACCTTC | CASSPVSGGEYGYTF
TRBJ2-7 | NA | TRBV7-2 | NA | TGTGCCAGCAGCCAGGAGGTTCAACTCTCCTACGAGCAGTACTTC | CASSQEVQLSYEQYF
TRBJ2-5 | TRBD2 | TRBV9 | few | TGTGCCAGCAGCGTAGGTGCAGCGGGGGCAGCTCAAGAGACCCAGTACTTC | CASSVGAAGAAQETQYF
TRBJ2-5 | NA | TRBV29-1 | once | TGCAGCGCTGTGAAGGAAGAGACCCAGTACTTC | CSAVKEETQYF
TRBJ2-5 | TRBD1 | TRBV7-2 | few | TGTGCCAGCAGCTTAGCTCCCAGGGGGCAAGAGACCCAGTACTTC | CASSLAPRGQETQYF
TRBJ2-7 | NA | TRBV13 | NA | TGTGCCAGCAGACGGGACGGAGGGGGCGGCTACGAGCAGTACTTC | CASRRDGGGGYEQYF
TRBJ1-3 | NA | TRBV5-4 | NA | TGTGCCAGCAGCTTGGACTCTGGAAACACCATATATTTT | CASSLDSGNTIYF
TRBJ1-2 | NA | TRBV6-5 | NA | TGTGCCAGCAGTTACTCGACGAACCCTATAAACTATGGCTACACCTTC | CASSYSTNPINYGYTF
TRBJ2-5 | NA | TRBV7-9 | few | TGTGCCAGCAGCGAACAAGAGACCCAGTACTTC | CASSEQETQYF
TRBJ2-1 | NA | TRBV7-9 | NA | TGTGCCAGCAGAGACAGAGACAATGAGCAGTTCTTC | CASRDRDNEQFF
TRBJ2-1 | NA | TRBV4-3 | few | TGCGCCAGCAGCCAAAATATCAATGAGCAGTTCTTC | CASSQNINEQFF
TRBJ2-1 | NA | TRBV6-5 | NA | TGTGCCAGCAGACAAACCCACACCTCCTACAATGAGCAGTTCTTC | CASRQTHTSYNEQFF
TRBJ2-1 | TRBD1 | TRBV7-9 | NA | TGTGCCAGCAGTTACGGGACAGTTAACAATGAGCAGTTCTTC | CASSYGTVNNEQFF
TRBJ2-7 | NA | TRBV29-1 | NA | TGCAGCGTTCTCGGACACTCCTACGAGCAGTACTTC | CSVLGHSYEQYF
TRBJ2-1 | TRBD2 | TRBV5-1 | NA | TGCGCCAGCAGCTTGGCTAGCGGGGGGATCAATGAGCAGTTCTTC | CASSLASGGINEQFF
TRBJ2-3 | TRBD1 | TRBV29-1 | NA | TGCAGCGTTGGCCGGGACAGGGGCACAGATACGCAGTATTTT | CSVGRDRGTDTQYF
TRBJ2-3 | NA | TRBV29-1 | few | TGCAGCGTTGGGCCCGCGGGAACGCAGTATTTT | CSVGPAGTQYF
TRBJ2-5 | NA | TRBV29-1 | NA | TGCAGCGTTGAGAGGCAGGGCCAAGAGACCCAGTACTTC | CSVERQGQETQYF
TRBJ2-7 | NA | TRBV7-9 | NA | TGTGCCAGCAGCTGGCGCCCCTACGAGCAGTACTTC | CASSWRPYEQYF
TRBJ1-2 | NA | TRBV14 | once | TGTGCCAGCAGCCAATCAGGCAGGGATGGCTACACCTTC | CASSQSGRDGYTF
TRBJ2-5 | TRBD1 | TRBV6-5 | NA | TGTGCCAGCAGACCACAGGGGGCGGGGGAGACCCAGTACTTC | CASRPQGAGETQYF
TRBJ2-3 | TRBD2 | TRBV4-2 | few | TGTGCCAGCAGCCAGGGAACTAGCGGGGTGGGCACAGATACGCAGTATTTT | CASSQGTSGVGTDTQYF
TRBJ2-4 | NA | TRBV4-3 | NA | TGCGCCAGCAGCCAAGTAACAGGGCTGGGGAACATTCAGTACTTC | CASSQVTGLGNIQYF
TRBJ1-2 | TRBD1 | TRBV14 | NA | TGTGCCAGCAGCCTAAATGGACAGGGGGCCTATGGCTACACCTTC | CASSLNGQGAYGYTF
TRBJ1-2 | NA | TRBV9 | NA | TGTGCCAGCAGCGCCCAAGCCGGGTTCTATGGCTACACCTTC | CASSAQAGFYGYTF
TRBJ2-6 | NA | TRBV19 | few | TGTGCCAGTCACCAAGTAGGGTATGGGGCCAACGTCCTGACTTTC | CASHQVGYGANVLTF
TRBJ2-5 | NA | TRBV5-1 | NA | TGCGCCAGCAGCACTTACGACAGATCCCAAGAGACCCAGTACTTC | CASSTYDRSQETQYF
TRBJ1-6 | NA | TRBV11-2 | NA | TGTGCCAGCAGCTTATATGCGGCGGAGTCACCCCTCCACTTT | CASSLYAAESPLHF
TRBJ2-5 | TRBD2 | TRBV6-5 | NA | TGTGCCAGCAGTTACTCGTGGGGAGGGGAGACCCAGTACTTC | CASSYSWGGETQYF
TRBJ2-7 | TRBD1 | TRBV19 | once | TGTGCCAGTAGTACCTACGAAGGACAGGGCTACGAGCAGTACTTC | CASSTYEGQGYEQYF
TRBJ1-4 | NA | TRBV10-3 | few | TGTGCCATCAGTGAGGGGCAGCCGGGAGAAAAACTGTTTTTT | CAISEGQPGEKLFF
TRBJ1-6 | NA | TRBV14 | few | TGTGCCAGCGCCCCTAGCTATTCACCCCTCCACTTT | CASAPSYSPLHF
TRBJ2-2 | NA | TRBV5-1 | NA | TGCGCCAGCAGCTTGGGGGACTTCGGCACCGGGGAGCTGTTTTTT | CASSLGDFGTGELFF
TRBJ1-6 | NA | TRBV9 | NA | TGTGCCAGCAGCGTAGAAGGGGTCTCACCCCTCCACTTT | CASSVEGVSPLHF
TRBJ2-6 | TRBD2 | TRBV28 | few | TGTGCCAGCAGTTTATGGGGCGGGAGCGGGAGCCTCTCTGGGGCCAACGTCCTGACTTTC | CASSLWGGSGSLSGANVLTF
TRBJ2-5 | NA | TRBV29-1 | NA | TGCAGCGAAGGGGAGAGAGAGACCCAGTACTTC | CSEGERETQYF
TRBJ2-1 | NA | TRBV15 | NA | TGTGCCACCAGCAGAAGCCCAGGGAGGTCCAATTACAATGAGCAGTTCTTC | CATSRSPGRSNYNEQFF
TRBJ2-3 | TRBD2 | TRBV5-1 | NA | TGCGCCAGCAGCTTACAGCGGGGAGCTAGCACAGATACGCAGTATTTT | CASSLQRGASTDTQYF
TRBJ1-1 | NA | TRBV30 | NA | TGTGCCTGGAGTCACGGGAGGACGGGCATGAACACTGAAGCTTTCTTT | CAWSHGRTGMNTEAFF
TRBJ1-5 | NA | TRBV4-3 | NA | TGCGCCAGCAGCCAAGATAAATCTATGGGTCAGCCCCAGCATTTT | CASSQDKSMGQPQHF
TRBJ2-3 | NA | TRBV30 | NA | TGTGCCTGGAGTGTACGTAAGAGTCTTAGCACAGATACGCAGTATTTT | CAWSVRKSLSTDTQYF
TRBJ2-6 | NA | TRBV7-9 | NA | TGTGCCAGCAGCTTAAGGGGGTCTGGGGCCAACGTCCTGACTTTC | CASSLRGSGANVLTF
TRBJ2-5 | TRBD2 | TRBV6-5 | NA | TGTGCCAGCAGTTACTCGACTAGCCGCGGGAAGACCCAGTACTTC | CASSYSTSRGKTQYF
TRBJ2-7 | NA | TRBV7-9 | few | TGTGCCAGCAGCTTTGAGGGGGCCTACGAGCAGTACTTC | CASSFEGAYEQYF
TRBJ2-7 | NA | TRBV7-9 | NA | TGTGCCAGCAGCTTTAAGGGCGAGCAGTACTTC | CASSFKGEQYF